This TCR beta chain appears in the sequencing data of a study of Ad26.COV2.S vaccination and SARS-CoV-2 variants. This CDR3 has 12 residues. V dropped 4 bases and J dropped 1 base, with 7 bases sitting between them. CDR1 SQVTM and CDR2 ANQGSEA come from the germline V gene. This sample's treatment: around 19 received Ad26.COV2.S at low or high dose, single or two shots; roughly five received placebo; per-sample allocation not given. Sampling was performed 63 days after the first vaccine or placebo injection. The individual, an adult aged 18-55 years, was a donor in Boston. An Ad26 vector was used to express Wuhan-strain SARS-CoV-2 spike as the vaccine. Profiling relied on immunoSEQ multiplex PCR, and the TCRdb table lists in-frame clones only, not all of them. The sample shows fewer than 400,000 clones, 75% to 90% of them seen only once. This clone was picked up one time. The sample has other DNA sequences that encode this CDR3 too.

The chain carries TRBV29-1 and TRBJ1-1; D is unclear. This TCR derives from a person between 18 and 60 years old who received the Ad26.COV2.S COVID-19 vaccine or a placebo. The sample in question was peripheral blood, obtained in a trial of Ad26.COV2.S vaccine versus placebo. CDR3 region: CSVGTANTEAFF. The CDR3 bases are TGCAGCGTTGGGACGGCGAACACTGAAGCTTTCTTT. Full variable domain (outside the CDR3, taken from reference TRBV29-1 and TRBJ1-1): SAVISQKPSRDICQRGTSLTIQCQVDSQVTMMFWYRQQPGQSLTLIATANQGSEATYESGFVIDKFPISRPNLTFSTLTVSNMSPEDSSIYLCSVGTANTEAFFGQGTRLTVV.